Reported below is one T cell receptor (beta chain). This entry is derived from a study of blood T cell repertoires in COVID-19. Turning to the study itself: Material from acute and convalescent COVID-19 was sourced from the United States, Italy and Spain. PBMCs, B-cell-depleted T cells, or T cells were the source of the cDNA or gDNA that made up the material.

Trimming removed 3 bases from V and 4 bases from J; junction bases left unmatched: 9. The germline CDR1 and CDR2 sequences are SGHRS and YFSETQ. The length of the CDR3 is 16 residues. Per the authors' pipeline: Estimation of nucleated cell counts was performed using reference gene primer amplification. Produced via immunoSEQ multiplex PCR; TCRdb's table is partial and in-frame only. The V and J calls and clone size were taken over from that table, and D and trimming were inferred from the DNA. The sample lists 87,000 or so clones, roughly 84% seen once, with about 20% in the top ten. J is TRBJ2-5 and V is TRBV5-1, with TRBD1 matching 10 bases. Material for sequencing was peripheral blood. The sequence was obtained from a woman of 80 years or more in a cohort sampled during active or convalescent COVID-19. CDR3 sequence reads: CASSSGTGAVRETQYF. CDR3 nucleotide sequence: TGCGCCAGCAGCTCTGGGACAGGGGCGGTGAGAGAGACCCAGTACTTC.